This T cell receptor beta chain originates from a study of human T cells and chemical hapten exposure. What the library attached to individual cDNA molecules were unique molecular identifiers. Via MiXCR, TCRdb re-called the RACE reads, giving one row per CDR3 protein. The sample records around 100,000 distinct CDR3 sequences, 11% being singletons. This clonotype was counted at least ten times. Time point described: pre-sensitization, week 0. Treatment indicated: therapeutic diphenylcyclopropenone sensitization with weekly scalp DPC. V was shortened by 3 bases and J by 3 bases, with 12 bases between the two germline ends. CDR3 size: 15 residues.

The rearrangement links TRBV12-3 or TRBV12-4 to TRBJ2-1; no definite D call. This receptor was obtained from a woman aged 60 to 75 with alopecia areata. Some clones in this sample may be carry-over from other donors' samples. The sample in question was whole blood, obtained in connection with sensitization to the hapten diphenylcyclopropenone (DPC). CDR3 in amino acids: CASSFAGSYYNEQFF. As DNA, the CDR3 is TGTGCCAGCAGTTTCGCTGGCAGCTACTACAATGAGCAGTTCTTC.